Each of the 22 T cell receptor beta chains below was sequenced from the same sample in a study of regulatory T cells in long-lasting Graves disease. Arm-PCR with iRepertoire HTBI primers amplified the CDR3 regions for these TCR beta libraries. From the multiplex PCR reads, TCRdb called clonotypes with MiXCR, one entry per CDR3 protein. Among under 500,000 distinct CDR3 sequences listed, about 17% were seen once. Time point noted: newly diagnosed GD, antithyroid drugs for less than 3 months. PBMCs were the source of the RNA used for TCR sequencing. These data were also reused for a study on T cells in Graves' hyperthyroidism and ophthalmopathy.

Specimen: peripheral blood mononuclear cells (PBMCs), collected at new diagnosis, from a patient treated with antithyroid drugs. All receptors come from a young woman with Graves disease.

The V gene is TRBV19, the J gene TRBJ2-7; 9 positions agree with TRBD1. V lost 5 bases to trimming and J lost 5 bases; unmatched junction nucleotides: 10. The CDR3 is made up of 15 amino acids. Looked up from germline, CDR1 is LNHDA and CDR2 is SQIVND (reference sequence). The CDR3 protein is CASSPLYRGPDEQYF. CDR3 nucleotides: TGTGCCAGTAGTCCCCTTTACAGGGGGCCCGACGAGCAGTACTTC.

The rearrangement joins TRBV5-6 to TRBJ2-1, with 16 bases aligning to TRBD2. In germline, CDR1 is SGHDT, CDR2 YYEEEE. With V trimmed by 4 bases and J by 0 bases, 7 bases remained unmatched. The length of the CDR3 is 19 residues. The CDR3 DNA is TGTGCCAGCAGCGAGGGACTAGCGGGAGGGGAAAGCTCCTACAATGAGCAGTTCTTC. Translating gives CASSEGLAGGESSYNEQFF. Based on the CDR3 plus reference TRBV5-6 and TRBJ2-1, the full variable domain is DAGVTQSPTHLIKTRGQQVTLRCSPKSGHDTVSWYQQALGQGPQFIFQYYEEEERQRGNFPDRFSGHQFPNYSSELNVNALLLGDSALYLCASSEGLAGGESSYNEQFFGPGTRLTVL.

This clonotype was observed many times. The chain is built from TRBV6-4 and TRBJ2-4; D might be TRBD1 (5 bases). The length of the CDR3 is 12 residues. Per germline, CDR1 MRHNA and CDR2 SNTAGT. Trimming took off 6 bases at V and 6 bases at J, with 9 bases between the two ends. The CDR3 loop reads CASRLQGNIQYF. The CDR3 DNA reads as TGTGCCAGCAGACTCCAGGGAAACATTCAGTACTTC.

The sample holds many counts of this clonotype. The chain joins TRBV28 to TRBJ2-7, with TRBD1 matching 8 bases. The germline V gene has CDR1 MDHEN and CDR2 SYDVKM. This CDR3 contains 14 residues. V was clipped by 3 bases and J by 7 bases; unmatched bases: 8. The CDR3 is CASSLGQGANEQYF. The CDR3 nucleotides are TGTGCCAGCAGTTTGGGCCAGGGGGCGAATGAGCAGTACTTC. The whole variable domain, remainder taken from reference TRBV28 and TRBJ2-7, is DVKVTQSSRYLVKRTGEKVFLECVQDMDHENMFWYRQDPGLGLRLIYFSYDVKMKEKGDIPEGYSVSREKKERFSLILESASTNQTSMYLCASSLGQGANEQYFGPGTRLTVT.

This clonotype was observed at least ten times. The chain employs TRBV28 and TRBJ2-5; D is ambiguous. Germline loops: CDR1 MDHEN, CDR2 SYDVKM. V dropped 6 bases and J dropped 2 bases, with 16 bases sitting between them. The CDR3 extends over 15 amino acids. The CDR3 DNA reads TGTGCCAGCAGCCTGACTGTAGGGTTTCAAGAGACCCAGTACTTC. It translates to CASSLTVGFQETQYF.

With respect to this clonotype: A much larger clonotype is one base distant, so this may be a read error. As DNA, the CDR3 is TGTGCCAGCAGCTTAGACGGGAGGGCCTACAATGAGCAGTACTTC. Translated, it gives CASSLDGRAYNEQYF. The chain combines TRBV11-2 with TRBJ2-5; 8 bases agree with TRBD2. Germline CDR1 SGHAT, CDR2 FQNNGV. The CDR3 length is 15 residues. Trimming took 0 bases from V and 11 from J; bases not matched to a gene: 11. The full variable domain, completed using reference TRBV11-2 and TRBJ2-5, is EAGVAQSPRYKIIEKRQSVAFWCNPISGHATLYWYQQILGQGPKLLIQFQNNGVVDDSQLPKDRFSAERLKGVDSTLKIQPAKLEDSAVYLCASSLDGRAYNEQYFGPGTRLLVL.

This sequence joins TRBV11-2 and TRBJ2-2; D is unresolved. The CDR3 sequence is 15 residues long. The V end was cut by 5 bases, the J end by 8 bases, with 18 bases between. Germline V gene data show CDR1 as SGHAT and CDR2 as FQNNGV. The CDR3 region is CASSTLRRSAGELFF. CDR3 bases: TGTGCCAGCAGCACCTTGCGTCGGTCGGCTGGGGAGCTGTTTTTT. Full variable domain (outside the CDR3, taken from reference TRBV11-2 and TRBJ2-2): EAGVAQSPRYKIIEKRQSVAFWCNPISGHATLYWYQQILGQGPKLLIQFQNNGVVDDSQLPKDRFSAERLKGVDSTLKIQPAKLEDSAVYLCASSTLRRSAGELFFGEGSRLTVL.

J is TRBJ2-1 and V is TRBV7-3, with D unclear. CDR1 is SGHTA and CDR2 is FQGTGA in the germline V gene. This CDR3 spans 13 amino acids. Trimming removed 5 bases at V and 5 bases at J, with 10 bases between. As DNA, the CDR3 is TGTGCCAGCAGCATAGCCAGCAACAATGAGCAGTTCTTC. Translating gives CASSIASNNEQFF.

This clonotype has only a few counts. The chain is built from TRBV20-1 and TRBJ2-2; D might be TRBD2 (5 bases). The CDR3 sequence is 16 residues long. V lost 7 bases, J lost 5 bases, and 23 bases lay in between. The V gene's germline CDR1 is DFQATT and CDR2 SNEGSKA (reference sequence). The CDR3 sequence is CSGLGDSANMTGELFF. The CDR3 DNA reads TGCAGTGGATTGGGAGATAGCGCGAATATGACCGGGGAGCTGTTTTTT.

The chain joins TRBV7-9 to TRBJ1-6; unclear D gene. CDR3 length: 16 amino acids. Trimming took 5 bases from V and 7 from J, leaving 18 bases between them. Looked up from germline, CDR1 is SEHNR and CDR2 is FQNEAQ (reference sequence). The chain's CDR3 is CASSARELGSNSPLHF. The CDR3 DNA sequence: TGTGCCAGCAGCGCACGCGAGCTGGGCAGCAATTCACCCCTCCACTTT.

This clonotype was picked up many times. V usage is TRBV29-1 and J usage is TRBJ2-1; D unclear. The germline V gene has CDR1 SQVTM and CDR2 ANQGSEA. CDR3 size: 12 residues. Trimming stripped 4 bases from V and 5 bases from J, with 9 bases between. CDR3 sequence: CSVVIPNNEQFF. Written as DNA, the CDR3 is TGCAGCGTTGTCATTCCCAACAATGAGCAGTTCTTC.

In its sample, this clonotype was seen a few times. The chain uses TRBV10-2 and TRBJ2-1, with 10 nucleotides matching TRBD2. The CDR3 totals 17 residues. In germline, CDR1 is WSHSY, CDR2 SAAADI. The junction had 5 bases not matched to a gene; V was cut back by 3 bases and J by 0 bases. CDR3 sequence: CASSETSGIASYNEQFF. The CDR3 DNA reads TGCGCCAGCAGTGAAACTAGCGGGATTGCCTCCTACAATGAGCAGTTCTTC.

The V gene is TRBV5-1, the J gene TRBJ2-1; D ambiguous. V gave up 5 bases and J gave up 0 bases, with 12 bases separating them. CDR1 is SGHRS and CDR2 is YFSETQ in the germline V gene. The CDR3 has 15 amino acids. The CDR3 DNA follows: TGCGCCAGCAGTCGACTCGAGAGCTCCTACAATGAGCAGTTCTTC. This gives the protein CASSRLESSYNEQFF. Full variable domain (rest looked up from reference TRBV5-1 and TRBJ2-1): KAGVTQTPRYLIKTRGQQVTLSCSPISGHRSVSWYQQTPGQGLQFLFEYFSETQRNKGNFPGRFSGRQFSNSRSEMNVSTLELGDSALYLCASSRLESSYNEQFFGPGTRLTVL.

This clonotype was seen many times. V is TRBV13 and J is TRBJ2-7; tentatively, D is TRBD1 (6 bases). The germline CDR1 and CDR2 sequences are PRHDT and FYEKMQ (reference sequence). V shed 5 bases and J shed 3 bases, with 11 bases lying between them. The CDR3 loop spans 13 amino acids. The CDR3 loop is CASSIQGNYEQYF. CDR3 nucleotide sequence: TGTGCCAGCAGCATCCAGGGGAACTACGAGCAGTACTTC.

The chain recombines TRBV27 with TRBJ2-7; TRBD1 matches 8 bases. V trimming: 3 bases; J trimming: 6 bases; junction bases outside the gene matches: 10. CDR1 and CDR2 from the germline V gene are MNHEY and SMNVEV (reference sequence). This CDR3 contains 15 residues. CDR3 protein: CASSFDPGQVREQYF. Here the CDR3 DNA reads TGTGCCAGCAGTTTCGATCCGGGACAGGTCCGCGAGCAGTACTTC.

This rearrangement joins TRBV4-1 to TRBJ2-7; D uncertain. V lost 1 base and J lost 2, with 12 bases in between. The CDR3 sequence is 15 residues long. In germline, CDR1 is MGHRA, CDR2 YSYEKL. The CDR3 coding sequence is TGCGCCAGCAGCCAAGGAGAGAGCTCCACCTACGAGCAGTACTTC. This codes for CASSQGESSTYEQYF.

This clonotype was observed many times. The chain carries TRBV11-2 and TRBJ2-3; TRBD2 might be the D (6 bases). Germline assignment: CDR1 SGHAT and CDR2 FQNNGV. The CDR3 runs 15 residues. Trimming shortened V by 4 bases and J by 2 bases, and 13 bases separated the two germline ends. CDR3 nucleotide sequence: TGTGCCAGCAGCTCACTAGGCGGGGTCACAGATACGCAGTATTTT. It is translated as CASSSLGGVTDTQYF.

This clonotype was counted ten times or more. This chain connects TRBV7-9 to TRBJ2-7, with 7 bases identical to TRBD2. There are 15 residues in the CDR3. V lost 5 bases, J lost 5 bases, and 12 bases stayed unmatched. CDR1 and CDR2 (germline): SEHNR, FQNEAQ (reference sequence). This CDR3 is CASSPRAGRVDEQYF. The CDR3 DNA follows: TGTGCCAGCAGCCCCCGCGCAGGGAGGGTAGACGAGCAGTACTTC.

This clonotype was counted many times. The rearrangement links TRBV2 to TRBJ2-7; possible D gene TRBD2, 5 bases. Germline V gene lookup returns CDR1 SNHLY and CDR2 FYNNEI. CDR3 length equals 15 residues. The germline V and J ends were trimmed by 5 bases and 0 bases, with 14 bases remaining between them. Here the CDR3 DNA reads TGTGCCAGCAGTCCACTGGCTAGCAGCTCCTACGAGCAGTACTTC. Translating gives CASSPLASSSYEQYF.

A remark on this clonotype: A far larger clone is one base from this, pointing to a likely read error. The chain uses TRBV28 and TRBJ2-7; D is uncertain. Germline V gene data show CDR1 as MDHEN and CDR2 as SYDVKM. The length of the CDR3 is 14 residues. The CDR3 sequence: CASSDSSQLYERYF. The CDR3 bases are TGTGCCAGCAGTGATTCGTCCCAGCTCTACGAGCGGTACTTC.

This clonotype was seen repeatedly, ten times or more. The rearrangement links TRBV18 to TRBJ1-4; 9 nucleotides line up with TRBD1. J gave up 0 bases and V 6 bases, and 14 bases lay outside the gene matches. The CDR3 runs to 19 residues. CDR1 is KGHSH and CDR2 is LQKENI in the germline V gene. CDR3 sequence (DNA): TGTGCCAGCTCCATAACGGGACAGGGAAGTCCTGCAACTAATGAAAAACTGTTTTTT. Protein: CASSITGQGSPATNEKLFF.

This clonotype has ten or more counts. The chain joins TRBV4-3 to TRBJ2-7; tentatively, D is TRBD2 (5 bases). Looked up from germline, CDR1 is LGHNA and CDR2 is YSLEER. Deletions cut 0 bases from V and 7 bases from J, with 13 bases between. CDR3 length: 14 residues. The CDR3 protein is CASSQDMEVPEQYF. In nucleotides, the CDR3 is TGCGCCAGCAGCCAAGATATGGAGGTCCCAGAGCAGTACTTC.